This T cell receptor beta chain is drawn from a study of T cell changes during pregnancy in multiple sclerosis. Measured with immunoSEQ multiplex PCR; TCRdb has only the in-frame clones, and not every one. Counted here are approximately 90,000 clones, roughly 91% occurring once; the ten biggest clones make up under 2%. The CDR3 totals 15 residues. The germline CDR1 and CDR2 sequences are GTSNPN and SVGIG (reference sequence). Trimming at V came to 1 base and at J to 6 bases, leaving 11 bases not matched to a gene. The receptor was isolated from a female donor in good health, enrolled as a control in a pregnancy study. The chain joins TRBV30 to TRBJ1-2; 7 bases line up with TRBD1. The sequenced sample was peripheral blood, obtained after pregnancy. CDR3 nucleotide sequence: TGTGCCTGGAGTGGTCTGGGACAGAGAGAAAATGGCTACACCTTC. This gives the protein CAWSGLGQRENGYTF. The variable domain in full, completed from reference TRBV30 and TRBJ1-2, reads SQTIHQWPATLVQPVGSPLSLECTVEGTSNPNLYWYRQAAGRGLQLLFYSVGIGQISSEVPQNLSASRPQDRQFILSSKKLLLSDSGFYLCAWSGLGQRENGYTFGSGTRLTVV.